This passage covers 13 T cell receptor beta chains from one sample sequenced in a study of T cell clusters in autoimmune cytopenias. TRB amplification used around 270 ng of peripheral blood genomic DNA. One tube held mixed TRB-A and TRB-B primer pools for touch-down PCR. From the multiplex PCR reads, TCRdb lists one entry per CDR3 protein and no DNA. Its clone listing holds some 9,600 distinct CDR3 sequences. The sequencing input was peripheral blood. The receptors stem from a human donor with an autoimmune cytopenia or autoimmune hepatitis (not recorded which).

CDR3: CASSLQGVGELFF. The chain uses TRBV5-1 and TRBJ2-2; without DNA, the TCRdb call of TRBD1 cannot be checked. This CDR3 comprises 13 residues. The germline CDR1 and CDR2 sequences are SGHRS and YFSETQ.

V and J are TRBV5-4 and TRBJ1-1. This CDR3 has 13 residues. Germline V gene lookup returns CDR1 SGHNT and CDR2 YYREEE (reference sequence). CDR3 protein: CASSLDLNTEAFF.

The V gene is TRBV7-2, the J gene TRBJ2-3; TCRdb lists TRBD2, though no DNA is available to test this call. The V gene's germline CDR1 is SGHTA and CDR2 FQGNSA. The length of the CDR3 is 15 residues. The CDR3 sequence: CASSILGDSTDTQYF.

This clonotype counts as medium-sized by frequency. This chain connects TRBV29-1 to TRBJ2-3. There are 14 residues in the CDR3. Per germline, CDR1 SQVTM and CDR2 ANQGSEA. CDR3 loop: CSVEEAFGTDTQYF.

This chain uses TRBV30 with TRBJ1-2. The CDR3 is 14 amino acids. Germline CDR1 GTSNPN, CDR2 SVGIG (reference sequence). The CDR3 protein is CASNGRRIIYGYTF.

According to its frequency, this clonotype is medium-sized. The rearrangement uses TRBV6-5 and TRBJ2-5. CDR1 MNHEY and CDR2 SVGAGI come from the germline V gene. The CDR3 is 13 residues long. CDR3 protein: CASSRYTQETQYF.

The chain joins TRBV5-4 to TRBJ1-4. This CDR3 is built from 14 residues. The germline CDR1 and CDR2 sequences are SGHNT and YYREEE (reference sequence). CDR3: CASSEEASNEKLFF.

V is TRBV5-5 and J is TRBJ2-7; without DNA, the TCRdb call of TRBD1 cannot be checked. This CDR3 has 15 residues. From germline, CDR1 is SGHKS and CDR2 YYEKEE (reference sequence). CDR3 protein: CASSPRTGISYEQYF. Full variable domain (rest looked up from reference TRBV5-5 and TRBJ2-7): DAGVTQSPTHLIKTRGQQVTLRCSPISGHKSVSWYQQVLGQGPQFIFQYYEKEERGRGNFPDRFSARQFPNYSSELNVNALLLGDSALYLCASSPRTGISYEQYFGPGTRLTVT.

In terms of frequency, this clonotype is medium-sized. This chain connects TRBV6-5 to TRBJ2-3; TCRdb's D gene call, TRBD2, goes unchecked for lack of DNA. CDR1 MNHEY and CDR2 SVGAGI come from the germline V gene. This CDR3 spans 14 amino acids. The CDR3 region is CASGGGPTPGTQYF.

In terms of frequency, this clonotype is medium-sized. This chain connects TRBV6-5 to TRBJ2-1. This CDR3 has 13 residues. Germline loops: CDR1 MNHEY, CDR2 SVGAGI. Here the CDR3 reads CASKPDGFSEQFF.

By frequency, this clonotype is medium-sized. CDR3 region: CASSRDISYNEQFF. The chain uses TRBV27 and TRBJ2-1; TCRdb's D gene call, TRBD1, goes unchecked for lack of DNA. Germline V gene sequence: CDR1 MNHEY, CDR2 SMNVEV (reference sequence). This CDR3 is 14 amino acids long.

The CDR3 spells CASGRQEYTEAFF. The chain carries TRBV6-2 or TRBV6-3 and TRBJ1-1; without DNA, the TCRdb call of TRBD1 cannot be checked. Germline CDR1 is MNHEY and CDR2 is SVGEGT. CDR3 size: 13 residues.

CDR3 region: CASSQGDYTDTQYF. V usage is TRBV4-1 and J usage is TRBJ2-3; TCRdb's D call, TRBD1, is unchecked because there is no DNA. The V gene's germline CDR1 is MGHRA and CDR2 YSYEKL. The CDR3 extends over 14 amino acids.